This T cell receptor (beta chain) was identified in a study of blood T cell repertoires in COVID-19. Study details: Sites across the United States, Italy and Spain contributed samples from acute and convalescent COVID-19. PBMCs, B-cell-depleted T cells, or T cells were the source of the cDNA or gDNA that made up the material.

Per the study methods: Amplification of reference gene primers provided the estimated nucleated cell counts. TCRdb's copy holds only in-frame clones and misses some; the assay was immunoSEQ multiplex PCR. From that table come the V and J calls and clone size; the DNA was used to work out D and trimming. The repertoire consists of about 120,000 clones, with around 86% occurring once and the leading ten covering 11%. V dropped 4 bases and J dropped 6; count of bases not matched to a gene: 6. The CDR3 covers 15 residues. Germline lookup yields CDR1 SEHNR and CDR2 FQNEAQ (reference sequence). The material sequenced was peripheral blood. The receptor was isolated from an elderly man with acute or convalescent COVID-19. J is TRBJ1-4 and V is TRBV7-9, with 9 bases matching TRBD1. Here the CDR3 reads CASSYLQGAYEKLFF. CDR3 bases: TGTGCCAGCAGCTATTTACAGGGGGCCTATGAAAAACTGTTTTTT.